The 3 T cell receptor beta chains listed next were all sequenced from one sample in a study of cytomegalovirus exposure and HLA in healthy donors. Vbeta (60) and Jbeta (13) primers were used in the PCR. Data came from immunoSEQ multiplex PCR; TCRdb stores just in-frame clones and leaves some out. Of over 150,000 clones in the sample, 70% to 80% were seen once. The sample comprised PBMCs. All receptors derive from a male donor in good health and CMV-seronegative.

The J gene is TRBJ1-2, the V gene TRBV28, with 10 bases fitting TRBD1. Germline V lookup: CDR1 MDHEN, CDR2 SYDVKM. CDR3 size: 16 residues. J was trimmed by 8 bases and V by 6 bases; bases with no gene match: 15. The chain's CDR3 is CASRTPGTGEAQGYTF. DNA for the CDR3: TGTGCCAGCAGAACCCCCGGGACAGGGGAGGCGCAGGGCTACACCTTC.

The V gene is TRBV6-5, the J gene TRBJ1-1, with D tentatively TRBD1 (6 bases). Trimming removed 4 bases at V and 4 bases at J, with 13 bases between. Germline-derived CDR1 and CDR2 are MNHEY and SVGAGI. The CDR3 spans 14 residues. CDR3 bases: TGTGCCAGCAGTTCCCTCGGACAGTTCACTGAAGCTTTCTTT. Amino acid sequence: CASSSLGQFTEAFF.

This clone was seen more than once but under ten times. V is TRBV6-4 and J is TRBJ2-1; a weak D match, TRBD2 (5 bases). V was clipped by 5 bases and J by 9 bases, with 14 bases between them. Germline CDR1 MRHNA, CDR2 SNTAGT. This CDR3 is 13 amino acids long. The CDR3 DNA reads as TGTGCCAGCAGTTCCGGACCCGCGGGTGAGCAGTTCTTC. It yields the protein CASSSGPAGEQFF.